The table lists the clone carrying this T cell receptor beta chain with a few counts. Germline V gene sequence: CDR1 SGHDT, CDR2 YYEEEE. The CDR3 consists of 15 residues. Trimming removed 4 bases from V and 4 bases from J; junction bases left unmatched: 8. Using immunoSEQ multiplex PCR, the repertoire was profiled, and TCRdb retains in-frame clones only, with some absent. The table has tens of thousands of clones, around two thirds seen once. This specimen belongs to a study of T cells in narcolepsy. The sequence was collected from a human donor in good health. Sequenced input: memory (CD45RA-) CD4+ T cells from blood. The J gene is TRBJ2-1, the V gene TRBV5-6; 7 bases map to TRBD1. The DNA for the CDR3 is TGTGCCAGCAGCGTTGTTACAGGGGCTTACAATGAGCAGTTCTTC. As protein: CASSVVTGAYNEQFF.